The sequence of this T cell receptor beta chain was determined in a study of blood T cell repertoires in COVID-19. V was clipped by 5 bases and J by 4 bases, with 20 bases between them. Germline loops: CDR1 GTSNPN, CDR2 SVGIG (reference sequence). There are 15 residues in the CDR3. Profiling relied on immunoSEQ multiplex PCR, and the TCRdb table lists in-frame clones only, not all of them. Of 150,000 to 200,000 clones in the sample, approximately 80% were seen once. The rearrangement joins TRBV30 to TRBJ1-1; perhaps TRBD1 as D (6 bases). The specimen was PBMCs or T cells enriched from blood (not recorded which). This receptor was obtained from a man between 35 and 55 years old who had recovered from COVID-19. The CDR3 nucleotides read TGTGCCTGGGATCGGAGGAAGGGACACCCCACTGAAGCTTTCTTT. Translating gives CAWDRRKGHPTEAFF.